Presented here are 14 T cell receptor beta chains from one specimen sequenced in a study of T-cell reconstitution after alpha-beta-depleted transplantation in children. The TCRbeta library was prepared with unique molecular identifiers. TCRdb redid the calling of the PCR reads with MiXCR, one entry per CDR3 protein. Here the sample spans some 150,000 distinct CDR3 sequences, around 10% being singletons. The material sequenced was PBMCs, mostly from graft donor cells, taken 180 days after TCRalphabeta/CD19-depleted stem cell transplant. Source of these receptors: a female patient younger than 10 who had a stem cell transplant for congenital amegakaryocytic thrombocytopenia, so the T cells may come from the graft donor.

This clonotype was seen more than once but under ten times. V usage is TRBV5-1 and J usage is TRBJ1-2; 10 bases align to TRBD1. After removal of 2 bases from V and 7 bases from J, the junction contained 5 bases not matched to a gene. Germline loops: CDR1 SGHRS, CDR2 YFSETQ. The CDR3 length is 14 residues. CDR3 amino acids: CASSFGTGVFGYTF. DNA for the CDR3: TGCGCCAGCAGCTTCGGGACAGGGGTCTTTGGCTACACCTTC. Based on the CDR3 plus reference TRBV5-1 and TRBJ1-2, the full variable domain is KAGVTQTPRYLIKTRGQQVTLSCSPISGHRSVSWYQQTPGQGLQFLFEYFSETQRNKGNFPGRFSGRQFSNSRSEMNVSTLELGDSALYLCASSFGTGVFGYTFGSGTRLTVV.

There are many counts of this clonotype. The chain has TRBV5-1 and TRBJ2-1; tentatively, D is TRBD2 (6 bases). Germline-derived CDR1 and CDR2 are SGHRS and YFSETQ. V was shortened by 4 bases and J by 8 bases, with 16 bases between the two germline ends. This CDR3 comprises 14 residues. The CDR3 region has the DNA TGCGCCAGCAGCCCAGGGACTGGCAACCATGAGCAGTTCTTC. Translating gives CASSPGTGNHEQFF.

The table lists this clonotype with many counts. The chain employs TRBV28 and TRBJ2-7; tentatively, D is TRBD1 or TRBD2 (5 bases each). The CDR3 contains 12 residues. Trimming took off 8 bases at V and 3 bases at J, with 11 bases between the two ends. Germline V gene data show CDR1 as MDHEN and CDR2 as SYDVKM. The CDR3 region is CASGDRDYEQYF. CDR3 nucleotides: TGTGCCAGCGGGGACCGAGACTACGAGCAGTACTTC.

CDR3 sequence reads: CASSPSTGPEKLFF. The DNA of the CDR3 is TGTGCCAGCTCACCGTCAACGGGGCCTGAAAAACTGTTTTTT. V usage is TRBV18 and J usage is TRBJ1-4, with D tentatively TRBD1 (5 bases). This CDR3 comprises 14 residues. The V gene lost 3 bases and the J gene lost 7 bases, with 12 bases spanning the gap. From germline, CDR1 is KGHSH and CDR2 LQKENI.

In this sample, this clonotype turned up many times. CDR3 in amino acids: CASSDYEQYF. The CDR3 bases are TGTGCCAGCAGTGACTACGAGCAGTACTTC. The V call is TRBV2, the J call TRBJ2-7; D is uncertain. Deletions cut 3 bases from V and 3 bases from J, with 0 bases between. Germline values: CDR1 SNHLY, CDR2 FYNNEI. This CDR3 has 10 residues.

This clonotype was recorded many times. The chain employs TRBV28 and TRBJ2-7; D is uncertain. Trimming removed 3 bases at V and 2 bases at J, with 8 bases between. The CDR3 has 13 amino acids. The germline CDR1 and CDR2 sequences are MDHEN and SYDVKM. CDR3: CASSFQVPYEQYF. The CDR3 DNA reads TGTGCCAGCAGTTTTCAGGTTCCCTACGAGCAGTACTTC. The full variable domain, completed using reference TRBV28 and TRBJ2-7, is DVKVTQSSRYLVKRTGEKVFLECVQDMDHENMFWYRQDPGLGLRLIYFSYDVKMKEKGDIPEGYSVSREKKERFSLILESASTNQTSMYLCASSFQVPYEQYFGPGTRLTVT.

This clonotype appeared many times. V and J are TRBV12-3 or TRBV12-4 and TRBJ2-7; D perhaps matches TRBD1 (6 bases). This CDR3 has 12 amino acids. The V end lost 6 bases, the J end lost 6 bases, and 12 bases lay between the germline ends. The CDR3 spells CASRHTGREQYF. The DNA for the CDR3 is TGTGCCAGCAGACATACAGGGCGCGAGCAGTACTTC.

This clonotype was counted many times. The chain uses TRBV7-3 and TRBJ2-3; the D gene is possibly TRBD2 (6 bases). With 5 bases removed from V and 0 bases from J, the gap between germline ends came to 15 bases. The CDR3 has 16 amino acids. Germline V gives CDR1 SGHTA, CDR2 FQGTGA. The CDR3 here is CASSPIGGFSTDTQYF. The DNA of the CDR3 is TGTGCCAGCAGCCCTATTGGAGGGTTCAGCACAGATACGCAGTATTTT.

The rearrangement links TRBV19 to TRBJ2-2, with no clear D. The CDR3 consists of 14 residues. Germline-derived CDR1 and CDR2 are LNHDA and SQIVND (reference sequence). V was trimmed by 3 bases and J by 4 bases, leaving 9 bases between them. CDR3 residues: CASSIRLLTGELFF. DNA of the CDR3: TGTGCCAGTAGTATCCGCCTTCTCACCGGGGAGCTGTTTTTT.

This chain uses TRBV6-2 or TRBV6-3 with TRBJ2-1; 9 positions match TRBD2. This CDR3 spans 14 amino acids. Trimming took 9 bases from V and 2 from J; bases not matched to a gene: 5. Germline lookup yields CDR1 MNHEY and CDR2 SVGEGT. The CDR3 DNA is TGTGCCAGTCTGACTAGCGGAGCCTACAATGAGCAGTTCTTC. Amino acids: CASLTSGAYNEQFF.

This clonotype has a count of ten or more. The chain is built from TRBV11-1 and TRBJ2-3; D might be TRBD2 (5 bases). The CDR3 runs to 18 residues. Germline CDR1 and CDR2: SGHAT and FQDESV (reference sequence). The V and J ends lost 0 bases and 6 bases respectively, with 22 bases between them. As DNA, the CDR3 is TGTGCCAGCAGCTTAGCCCTTCGGTTTGGGCGGGCGGCGGATACGCAGTATTTT. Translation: CASSLALRFGRAADTQYF.

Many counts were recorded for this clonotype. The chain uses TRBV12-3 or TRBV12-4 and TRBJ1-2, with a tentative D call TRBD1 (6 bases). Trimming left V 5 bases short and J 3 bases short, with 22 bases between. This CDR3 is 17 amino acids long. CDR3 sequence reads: CASSPMRYRAKDYGYTF. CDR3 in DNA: TGTGCCAGCAGTCCTATGCGCTACAGGGCTAAGGACTATGGCTACACCTTC.

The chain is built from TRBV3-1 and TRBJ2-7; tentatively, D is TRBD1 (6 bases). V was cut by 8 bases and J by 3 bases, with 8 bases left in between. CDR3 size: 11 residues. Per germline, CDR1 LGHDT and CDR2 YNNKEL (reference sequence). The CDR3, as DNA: TGTGCCAGCGGGGGACACTACGAGCAGTACTTC. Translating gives CASGGHYEQYF.

CDR3: CASSQDQSWGGALDTQYF. CDR3 in DNA: TGTGCCAGCAGCCAAGATCAATCATGGGGGGGGGCATTGGATACGCAGTATTTT. This chain links TRBV3-1 with TRBJ2-3; a weak D match, TRBD2 (7 bases). Trimming left V 0 bases short and J 6 bases short, with 22 bases between. CDR3 length equals 18 residues. Per the germline V gene, CDR1 is LGHDT and CDR2 is YNNKEL (reference sequence).